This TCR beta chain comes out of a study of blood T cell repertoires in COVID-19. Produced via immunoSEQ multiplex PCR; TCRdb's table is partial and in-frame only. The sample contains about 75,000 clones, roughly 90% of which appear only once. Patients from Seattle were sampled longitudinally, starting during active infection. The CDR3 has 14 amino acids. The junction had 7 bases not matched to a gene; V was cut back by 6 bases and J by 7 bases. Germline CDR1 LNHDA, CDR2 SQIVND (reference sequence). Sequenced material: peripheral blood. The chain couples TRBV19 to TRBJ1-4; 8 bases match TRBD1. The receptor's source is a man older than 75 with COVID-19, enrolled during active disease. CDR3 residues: CASRDTGGVEKLFF. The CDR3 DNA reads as TGTGCCAGTAGGGATACAGGGGGAGTTGAAAAACTGTTTTTT.